This TCR beta chain emerged from a study of blood T cell repertoires in COVID-19. Overall study context: The cDNA or gDNA used as material had been derived from T cells, B-cell-depleted T cells, or PBMCs.

The V and J ends lost 5 bases and 8 bases respectively, with 15 bases between them. The CDR3 covers 14 residues. Germline CDR1 and CDR2: SGHTA and FQGNSA. Followed over time, Seattle patients had been enrolled while infection was active. As processed by the authors: Nucleated cell counts were estimated from reference gene primer amplification. Produced via immunoSEQ multiplex PCR; TCRdb's table is partial and in-frame only. From that table come the V and J calls and clone size; the DNA was used to work out D and trimming. This table has about 170,000 clones, about 82% appearing once. This TCR derives from a woman of 80 years or more with COVID-19, enrolled during active disease. The J gene is TRBJ1-4, the V gene TRBV7-2; D is perhaps TRBD1 (5 bases). Sequenced sample: peripheral blood. The CDR3 loop is CASSRDSVGEKLFF. DNA of the CDR3: TGTGCCAGCAGCCGGGACTCGGTGGGCGAAAAACTGTTTTTT.